Listed below are T cell receptor beta chains from one sample, sequenced in a study of shared clonotypes between healthy human individuals. Only in-frame clones appear in the TCRdb table, and some are missing; sequencing was by immunoSEQ multiplex PCR. The profile shows 2 million to 2.5 million clones, around 92% of them singletons. The specimen sequenced was naive CD4+ T cells from PBMCs. These receptors were obtained from a man between 18 and 29 years old in good health. Some clones in this sample may be carry-over from other donors' samples. Each CDR3 is given with its conserved first and last residue. Fields, in order: J gene, clone size, D gene, V gene, CDR3 length, CDR3 DNA, CDR3 protein. A D gene is named only where the DNA matches it firmly. Not all rows give a size; the values are once, few, many and, for expanded clones, a class.

j_call: TRBJ1-1; clone_size: NA; d_call: NA; v_call: TRBV6-5; cdr3_length: 13; cdr3_nt: TGTGCCAGCATCCAGGGATTGAACACTGAAGCTTTCTTT; cdr3_aa: CASIQGLNTEAFF
j_call: TRBJ2-5; clone_size: NA; d_call: TRBD2; v_call: TRBV2; cdr3_length: 15; cdr3_nt: TGTGCCAGCACCGGGACTAGCGGGCAGCAAGAGACCCAGTACTTC; cdr3_aa: CASTGTSGQQETQYF
j_call: TRBJ2-5; clone_size: NA; d_call: NA; v_call: TRBV5-1; cdr3_length: 13; cdr3_nt: TGCGCCAGTCAGACAGTCCCTCAAGAGACCCAGTACTTC; cdr3_aa: CASQTVPQETQYF
j_call: TRBJ2-3; clone_size: NA; d_call: TRBD2; v_call: TRBV29-1; cdr3_length: 15; cdr3_nt: TGCAGCGTTGAACGCCTTAGCGGGAGTTTCGATACGCAGTATTTT; cdr3_aa: CSVERLSGSFDTQYF
j_call: TRBJ2-7; clone_size: NA; d_call: NA; v_call: TRBV11-2; cdr3_length: 10; cdr3_nt: TGTGCCAGCAGCGAATACGAGCAGTACTTC; cdr3_aa: CASSEYEQYF
j_call: TRBJ2-3; clone_size: NA; d_call: NA; v_call: TRBV27; cdr3_length: 12; cdr3_nt: TGTGCCAGCAGTTTTAACACAGATACGCAGTATTTT; cdr3_aa: CASSFNTDTQYF
j_call: TRBJ2-1; clone_size: NA; d_call: NA; v_call: TRBV5-1; cdr3_length: 17; cdr3_nt: TGCGCCAGCAGCCCGGAGAGGGGGGCGGCTTTGGGGAATGAGCAGTTCTTC; cdr3_aa: CASSPERGAALGNEQFF
j_call: TRBJ1-2; clone_size: NA; d_call: TRBD1; v_call: TRBV10-3; cdr3_length: 14; cdr3_nt: TGTGCCATGAAGACAGGGGGGCGTGCGTATGGCTACACCTTC; cdr3_aa: CAMKTGGRAYGYTF
j_call: TRBJ1-5; clone_size: few; d_call: TRBD1; v_call: TRBV7-2; cdr3_length: 16; cdr3_nt: TGTGCCAGCAGCCAAGGACAGGGTAAGGGCAATCAGCCCCAGCATTTT; cdr3_aa: CASSQGQGKGNQPQHF
j_call: TRBJ2-4; clone_size: NA; d_call: TRBD2; v_call: TRBV7-9; cdr3_length: 18; cdr3_nt: TGTGCCAGCAGCCTTCCTAGTGGAACTAGCGGGAGCGTGGACATTCAGTACTTC; cdr3_aa: CASSLPSGTSGSVDIQYF
j_call: TRBJ2-1; clone_size: NA; d_call: TRBD1; v_call: TRBV5-1; cdr3_length: 15; cdr3_nt: TGCGCCAGCAGCGATTATGGGACAGCGCCTTATGAGCAGTTCTTC; cdr3_aa: CASSDYGTAPYEQFF
j_call: TRBJ1-1; clone_size: NA; d_call: TRBD1; v_call: TRBV2; cdr3_length: 14; cdr3_nt: TGTGCCAGCATTCCCGGGACAGGTTGGACTGAAGCTTTCTTT; cdr3_aa: CASIPGTGWTEAFF
j_call: TRBJ2-3; clone_size: NA; d_call: NA; v_call: TRBV15; cdr3_length: 14; cdr3_nt: TGTGCCACCAGCAGAGATAGGGGCGCAGATACGCAGTATTTT; cdr3_aa: CATSRDRGADTQYF
j_call: TRBJ1-2; clone_size: NA; d_call: NA; v_call: TRBV14; cdr3_length: 12; cdr3_nt: TGTGCCAGCAGCCAAGCCAGCTATGGCTACACCTTC; cdr3_aa: CASSQASYGYTF
j_call: TRBJ2-6; clone_size: once; d_call: NA; v_call: TRBV30; cdr3_length: 14; cdr3_nt: TGTGCCTGGAGGGCCAAGGTGGGGGCCAACGTCCTGACTTTC; cdr3_aa: CAWRAKVGANVLTF
j_call: TRBJ2-3; clone_size: once; d_call: TRBD1; v_call: TRBV11-2; cdr3_length: 14; cdr3_nt: TGTGCCAGCAGCCGGACAGGGGAAGGAGATACGCAGTATTTT; cdr3_aa: CASSRTGEGDTQYF
j_call: TRBJ1-5; clone_size: few; d_call: NA; v_call: TRBV28; cdr3_length: 12; cdr3_nt: TGTGCCAGCAGTCGGGAGTATCAGCCCCAGCATTTT; cdr3_aa: CASSREYQPQHF
j_call: TRBJ2-1; clone_size: NA; d_call: NA; v_call: TRBV7-9; cdr3_length: 17; cdr3_nt: TGTGCCAGCAGCTTAGGTTACACGGGAGTTCCCTACAATGAGCAGTTCTTC; cdr3_aa: CASSLGYTGVPYNEQFF
j_call: TRBJ2-3; clone_size: NA; d_call: TRBD1; v_call: TRBV5-4; cdr3_length: 13; cdr3_nt: TGTGCCACATCGACAGGGGGGACAGATACGCAGTATTTT; cdr3_aa: CATSTGGTDTQYF
j_call: TRBJ2-1; clone_size: NA; d_call: NA; v_call: TRBV5-1; cdr3_length: 13; cdr3_nt: TGCGCCAGCAGCTTGGACCCCGACAATGAGCAGTTCTTC; cdr3_aa: CASSLDPDNEQFF
j_call: TRBJ2-1; clone_size: NA; d_call: TRBD2; v_call: TRBV5-1; cdr3_length: 15; cdr3_nt: TGCGCCAGCAGCCAACTAGCGGGAGTCTACAATGAGCAGTTCTTC; cdr3_aa: CASSQLAGVYNEQFF
j_call: TRBJ1-1; clone_size: NA; d_call: NA; v_call: TRBV4-1; cdr3_length: 13; cdr3_nt: TGCGCCAGCAGCCAGACAGTGAACACTGAAGCTTTCTTT; cdr3_aa: CASSQTVNTEAFF
j_call: TRBJ2-1; clone_size: NA; d_call: TRBD2; v_call: TRBV11-2; cdr3_length: 14; cdr3_nt: TGTGCCAGCAGCTTAGATCGGGTAGCGGGAGAGCAGTTCTTC; cdr3_aa: CASSLDRVAGEQFF
j_call: TRBJ2-7; clone_size: NA; d_call: NA; v_call: TRBV5-1; cdr3_length: 15; cdr3_nt: TGCGCCAGCAGCTTGGATAGGGTTACGGTAAACGAGCAGTACTTC; cdr3_aa: CASSLDRVTVNEQYF
j_call: TRBJ1-5; clone_size: NA; d_call: TRBD1; v_call: TRBV19; cdr3_length: 13; cdr3_nt: TGTGCCAGCGAGACAGGGAGGTTTCAGCCCCAGCATTTT; cdr3_aa: CASETGRFQPQHF
j_call: TRBJ1-6; clone_size: NA; d_call: NA; v_call: TRBV6-5; cdr3_length: 14; cdr3_nt: TGTGCCAGCAGGGCCGGGACAAAGGATTCACCCCTCCACTTT; cdr3_aa: CASRAGTKDSPLHF
j_call: TRBJ2-5; clone_size: NA; d_call: NA; v_call: TRBV18; cdr3_length: 13; cdr3_nt: TGTGCCAGCTCACTAGGGGTTGAGGAGACCCAGTACTTC; cdr3_aa: CASSLGVEETQYF